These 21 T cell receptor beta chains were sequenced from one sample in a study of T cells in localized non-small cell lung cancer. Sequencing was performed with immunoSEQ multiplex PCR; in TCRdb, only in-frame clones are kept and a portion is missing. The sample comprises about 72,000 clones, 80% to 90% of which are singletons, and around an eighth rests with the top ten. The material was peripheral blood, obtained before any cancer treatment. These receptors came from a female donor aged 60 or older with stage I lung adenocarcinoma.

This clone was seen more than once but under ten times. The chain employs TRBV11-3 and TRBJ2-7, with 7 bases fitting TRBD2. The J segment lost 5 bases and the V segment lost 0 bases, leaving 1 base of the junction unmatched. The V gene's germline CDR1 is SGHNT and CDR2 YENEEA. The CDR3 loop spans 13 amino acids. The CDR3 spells CASSLEGGHEQYF. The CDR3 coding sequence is TGTGCCAGCAGCTTAGAGGGAGGGCACGAGCAGTACTTC.

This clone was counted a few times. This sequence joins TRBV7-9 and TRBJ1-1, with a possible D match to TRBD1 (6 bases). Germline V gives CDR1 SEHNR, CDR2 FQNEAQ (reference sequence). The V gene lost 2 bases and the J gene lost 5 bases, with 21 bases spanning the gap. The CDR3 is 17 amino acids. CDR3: CASSLPRGARDVTEAFF. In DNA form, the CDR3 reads TGTGCCAGCAGCTTACCTCGGGGGGCGCGAGATGTAACTGAAGCTTTCTTT.

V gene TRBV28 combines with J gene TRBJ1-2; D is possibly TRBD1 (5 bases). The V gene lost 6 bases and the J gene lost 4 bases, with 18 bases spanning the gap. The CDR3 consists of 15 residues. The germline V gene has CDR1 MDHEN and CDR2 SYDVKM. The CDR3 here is CASRIEGAKGYGYTF. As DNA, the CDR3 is TGTGCCAGCAGGATCGAAGGGGCCAAGGGCTATGGCTACACCTTC.

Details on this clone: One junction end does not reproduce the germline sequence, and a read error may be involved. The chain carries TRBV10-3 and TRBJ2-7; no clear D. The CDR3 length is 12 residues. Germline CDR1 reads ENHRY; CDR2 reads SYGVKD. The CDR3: CAISDFSHEQYF. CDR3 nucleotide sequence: TGTGCCATCAGTGACTTCTCCCACGAGCAGTACTTC.

The CDR3 DNA reads TGTGCCAGCTCACCGAGCCTGAACACCGTCTTGGCAGAGACCCAGTACTTC. Amino acid sequence: CASSPSLNTVLAETQYF. The V and J genes are TRBV18 and TRBJ2-5, with D unclear. The CDR3 covers 17 residues. Trimming removed 3 bases at V and 4 bases at J, with 21 bases between. Germline-derived CDR1 and CDR2 are KGHSH and LQKENI.

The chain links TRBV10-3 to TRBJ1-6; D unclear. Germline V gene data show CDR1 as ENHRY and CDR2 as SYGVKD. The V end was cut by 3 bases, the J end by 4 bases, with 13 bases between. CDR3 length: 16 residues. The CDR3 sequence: CAISEPLDIYNSPLHF. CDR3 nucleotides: TGTGCCATCAGTGAACCCCTGGATATATATAATTCACCCCTCCACTTT.

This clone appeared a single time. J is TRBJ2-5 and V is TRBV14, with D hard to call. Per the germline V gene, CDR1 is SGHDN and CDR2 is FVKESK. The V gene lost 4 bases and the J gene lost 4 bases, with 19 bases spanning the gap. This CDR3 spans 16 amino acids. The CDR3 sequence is CASSLVSGSKGETQYF. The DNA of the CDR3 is TGTGCCAGCAGCCTCGTCTCCGGGTCCAAGGGAGAGACCCAGTACTTC.

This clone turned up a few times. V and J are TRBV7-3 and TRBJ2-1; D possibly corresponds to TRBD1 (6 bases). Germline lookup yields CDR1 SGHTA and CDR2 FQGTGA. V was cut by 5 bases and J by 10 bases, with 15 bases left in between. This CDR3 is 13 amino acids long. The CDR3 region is CASSPRRDTEQFF. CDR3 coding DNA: TGTGCCAGCAGCCCCCGCCGGGACACCGAGCAGTTCTTC. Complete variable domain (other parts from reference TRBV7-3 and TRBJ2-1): GAGVSQTPSNKVTEKGKYVELRCDPISGHTALYWYRQSLGQGPEFLIYFQGTGAADDSGLPNDRFFAVRPEGSVSTLKIQRTERGDSAVYLCASSPRRDTEQFFGPGTRLTVL.

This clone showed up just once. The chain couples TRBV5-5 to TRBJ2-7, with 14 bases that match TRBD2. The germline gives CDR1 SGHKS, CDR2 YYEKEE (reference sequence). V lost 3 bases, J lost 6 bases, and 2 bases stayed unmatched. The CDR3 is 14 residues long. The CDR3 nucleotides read TGTGCCAGCAGCTGGGGACTAGCGGGAGCCGAGCAGTACTTC. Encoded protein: CASSWGLAGAEQYF.

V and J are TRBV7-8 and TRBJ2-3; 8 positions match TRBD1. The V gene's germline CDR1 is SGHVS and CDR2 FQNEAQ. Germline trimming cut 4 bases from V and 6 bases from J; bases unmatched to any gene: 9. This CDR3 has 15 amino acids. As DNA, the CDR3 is TGTGCCAGCAGCTCGGACAGGGAGGACCTGGATACGCAGTATTTT. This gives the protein CASSSDREDLDTQYF.

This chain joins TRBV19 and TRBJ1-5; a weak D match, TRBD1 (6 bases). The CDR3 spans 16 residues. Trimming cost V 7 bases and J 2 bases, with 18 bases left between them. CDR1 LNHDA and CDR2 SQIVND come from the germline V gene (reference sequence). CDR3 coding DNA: TGTGCCAGTACCGACGGGACATGGAAGGGCAATCAGCCCCAGCATTTT. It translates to CASTDGTWKGNQPQHF.

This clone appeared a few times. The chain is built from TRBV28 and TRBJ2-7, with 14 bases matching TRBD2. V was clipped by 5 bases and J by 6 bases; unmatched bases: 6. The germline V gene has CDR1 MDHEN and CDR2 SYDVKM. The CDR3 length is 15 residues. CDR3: CASSLTGLAGGEQYF. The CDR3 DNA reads TGTGCCAGCAGTCTAACCGGACTAGCGGGAGGCGAGCAGTACTTC.

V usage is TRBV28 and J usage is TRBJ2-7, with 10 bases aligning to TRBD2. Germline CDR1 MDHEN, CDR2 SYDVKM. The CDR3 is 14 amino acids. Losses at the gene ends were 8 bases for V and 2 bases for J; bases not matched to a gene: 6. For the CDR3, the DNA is TGTGCCAGCGGCCTAGCGGGAGTCCCCTACGAGCAGTACTTC. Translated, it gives CASGLAGVPYEQYF.

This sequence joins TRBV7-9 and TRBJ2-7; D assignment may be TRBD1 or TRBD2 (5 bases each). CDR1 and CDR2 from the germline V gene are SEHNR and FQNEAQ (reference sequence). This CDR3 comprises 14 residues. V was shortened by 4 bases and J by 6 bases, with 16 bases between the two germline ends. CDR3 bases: TGTGCCAGCAGCTCAACCGGGACGAAGGGCGAGCAGTACTTC. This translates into CASSSTGTKGEQYF.

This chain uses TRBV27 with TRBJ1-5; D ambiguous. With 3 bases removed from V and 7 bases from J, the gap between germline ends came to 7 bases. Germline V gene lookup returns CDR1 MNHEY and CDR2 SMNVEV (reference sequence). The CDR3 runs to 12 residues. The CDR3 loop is CASSLVGQPQHF. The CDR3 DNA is TGTGCCAGCAGTTTGGTGGGCCAGCCCCAGCATTTT.

CDR3 nucleotide sequence: TGTGCCAGTAGTATAGATCTGGGGACAGGTTTTGGACAGCCCCAGCATTTT. It encodes CASSIDLGTGFGQPQHF. This chain uses TRBV19 with TRBJ1-5, with TRBD1 matching over 8 bases. Germline-derived CDR1 and CDR2 are LNHDA and SQIVND (reference sequence). With V trimmed by 0 bases and J by 7 bases, 11 bases remained unmatched. The CDR3 length is 17 residues.

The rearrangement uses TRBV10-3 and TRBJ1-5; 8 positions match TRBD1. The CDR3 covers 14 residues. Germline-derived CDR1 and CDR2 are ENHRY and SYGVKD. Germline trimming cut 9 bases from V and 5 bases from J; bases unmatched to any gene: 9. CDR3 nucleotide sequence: TGTGCCATTGCAGACGACAGGGGCGATCAGCCCCAGCATTTT. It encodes CAIADDRGDQPQHF.

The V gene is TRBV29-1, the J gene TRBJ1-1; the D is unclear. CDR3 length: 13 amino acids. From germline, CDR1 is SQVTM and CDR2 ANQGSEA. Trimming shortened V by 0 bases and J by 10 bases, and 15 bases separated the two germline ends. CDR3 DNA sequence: TGCAGCGTTGAAGAGCCACCGGCTCCTGGAGCTTTCTTT. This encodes CSVEEPPAPGAFF.

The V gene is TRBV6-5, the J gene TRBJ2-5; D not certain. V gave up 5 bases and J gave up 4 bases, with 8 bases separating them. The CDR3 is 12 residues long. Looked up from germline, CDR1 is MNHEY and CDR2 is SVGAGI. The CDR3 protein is CASSPQGETQYF. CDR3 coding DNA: TGTGCCAGCAGTCCCCAAGGAGAGACCCAGTACTTC.

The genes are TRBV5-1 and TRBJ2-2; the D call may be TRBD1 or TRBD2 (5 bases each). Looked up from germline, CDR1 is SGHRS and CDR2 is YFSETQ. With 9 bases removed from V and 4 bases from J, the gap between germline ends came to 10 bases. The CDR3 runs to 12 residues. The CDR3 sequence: CATGRTTGELFF. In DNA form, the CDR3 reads TGCGCCACGGGACGGACCACCGGGGAGCTGTTTTTT.

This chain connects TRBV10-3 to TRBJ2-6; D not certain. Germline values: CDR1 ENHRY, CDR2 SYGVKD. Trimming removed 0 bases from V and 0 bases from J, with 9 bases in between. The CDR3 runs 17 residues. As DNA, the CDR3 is TGTGCCATCAGTGAGTCCGAGAGTACCTCTGGGGCCAACGTCCTGACTTTC. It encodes CAISESESTSGANVLTF.